This TCR beta chain originates from a study of T cells in Graves' hyperthyroidism and ophthalmopathy. Of note for this clonotype: As yet, its antigen is unknown.

Notes on the study in general: Most clonotypes expanded in the thyroid (above 0.001) were also present in blood.

V was shortened by 4 bases and J by 0 bases, with 12 bases between the two germline ends. CDR3 size: 15 residues. CDR1 SGHTA and CDR2 FQGNSA come from the germline V gene. Researchers took RNA transcripts and amplified the TCR beta CDR3 regions from them. Primed by the HTBI set, a first-round RT-PCR was run on the TCR CDR3. MiXCR, run by TCRdb on the multiplex PCR reads, gives a single entry per CDR3 protein. The data hold under 350,000 distinct CDR3 sequences, with approximately 15% observed a single time. The authors took PBMCs from 10 ml fresh peripheral blood. Sequenced: blood. The chain couples TRBV7-2 to TRBJ1-2, with D perhaps TRBD1 (6 bases). This clonotype was obtained from a woman aged 55-69 years with Graves' ophthalmopathy. CDR3 DNA sequence: TGTGCCAGCAGCTACAGGACAGAGCCTAACTATGGCTACACCTTC. It is translated as CASSYRTEPNYGYTF.